The rows below give T cell receptor beta chains drawn from one sample of a study of technical replicates of blood from a handful of donors. TCRdb's table, derived via immunoSEQ multiplex PCR, lists solely in-frame clones and lacks some. The sample contains roughly 79,000 clones, 85% to 95% of which appear only once. Sequencing was carried out using T cells isolated from PBMCs. These receptors all come from a human donor in good health. Each CDR3 is given with its conserved first and last residue. Each record gives: D gene, V gene, clone size, J gene, CDR3 DNA, CDR3 protein. D genes are given only for firm matches. Some rows have no size entry. The others give once, few or many, or a class for an expanded clone.

TRBD1	TRBV9	NA	TRBJ2-7	TGTGCCAGCAGCGTCAACCCGGACAGGATAAAATCCTACGAGCAGTACTTC	CASSVNPDRIKSYEQYF
TRBD1	TRBV5-6	NA	TRBJ2-1	TGTGCCAGCAGACCGGGACAGGCCAATGAGCAGTTCTTC	CASRPGQANEQFF
TRBD1	TRBV5-1	NA	TRBJ2-1	TGCGCCAGCAGCTTACTACAGGGGCGGGAGCAGTTCTTC	CASSLLQGREQFF
TRBD2	TRBV27	NA	TRBJ2-3	TGTGCCAGCAGTTTAAGCGGGAGTGCAGATACGCAGTATTTT	CASSLSGSADTQYF
NA	TRBV29-1	NA	TRBJ1-2	TGCAGCGTTTTAACTGACAGCTATGGCTACACCTTC	CSVLTDSYGYTF
NA	TRBV18	few	TRBJ1-5	TGTGCCAGCTCACGTGGGCAGGGCTCGTATCAGCCCCAGCATTTT	CASSRGQGSYQPQHF
NA	TRBV9	NA	TRBJ1-4	TGTGCCAGCAGCGTAGGTACAACCTCAACTAATGAAAAACTGTTTTTT	CASSVGTTSTNEKLFF
NA	TRBV25-1	NA	TRBJ1-1	TGTGCCAGCAGTGAATTGGGGGGCACTGAAGCTTTCTTT	CASSELGGTEAFF
NA	TRBV5-1	NA	TRBJ2-3	TGCGCCAGCAGCTTCGGAGACAGGTACACAGATACGCAGTATTTT	CASSFGDRYTDTQYF
NA	TRBV29-1	once	TRBJ1-5	TGCAGCGCTCTATATAGCAATCAGCCCCAGCATTTT	CSALYSNQPQHF
NA	TRBV5-6	NA	TRBJ2-7	TGTGCCAGCAGCTTGGGGGGGGTCCCATCCTACGAGCAGTACTTC	CASSLGGVPSYEQYF
NA	TRBV4-1	once	TRBJ1-5	TGCGCCAGCAGCCGAGGGTTGGGGCAGCCCCAGCATTTT	CASSRGLGQPQHF
TRBD1	TRBV6-5	NA	TRBJ2-7	TGTGCCAGCAGTATGGGGCAGGGGGTTGACGAGCAGTACTTC	CASSMGQGVDEQYF
TRBD2	TRBV7-2	once	TRBJ2-1	TGTGCCAGCAGCTCCGCTAGACTAGCGGGGGTGAACAATGAGCAGTTCTTC	CASSSARLAGVNNEQFF
NA	TRBV7-2	few	TRBJ1-3	TGTGCCAGCAGCTTCGGCGGAACTGGAAACACCATATATTTT	CASSFGGTGNTIYF
TRBD1	TRBV5-4	NA	TRBJ2-7	TGTGCCAGCAGCCCGGGGACAGGCCCACTCTACGAGCAGTACTTC	CASSPGTGPLYEQYF
TRBD1	TRBV11-3	NA	TRBJ2-1	TGTGCCAGCAGTTCACGGGGGACAGGGCTTAATGAGCAGTTCTTC	CASSSRGTGLNEQFF
NA	TRBV27	NA	TRBJ1-4	TGTGCCAGCACCCTGACTGCAACTAATGAAAAACTGTTTTTT	CASTLTATNEKLFF
TRBD2	TRBV5-4	NA	TRBJ2-2	TGTGCCAGCAGCTCCCGACTAGCGAGAGGGGAGCTGTTTTTT	CASSSRLARGELFF
TRBD1	TRBV4-1	NA	TRBJ2-1	TGCGCCAGCAGCCAAGTCCGACAGGGGATCGATGAGCAGTTCTTC	CASSQVRQGIDEQFF
NA	TRBV4-3	once	TRBJ2-3	TGCGCCAGCAGCCAAGATTCGGGAGTCCCCACAGATACGCAGTATTTT	CASSQDSGVPTDTQYF
NA	TRBV16	NA	TRBJ2-7	TGTGCCAGCAGCGGACGGACATTGTTCGAGCAGTACTTC	CASSGRTLFEQYF
TRBD1	TRBV4-1	NA	TRBJ1-2	TGCGCCAGCAGCCAAGAGGACAGGGGCTATGGCTACACCTTC	CASSQEDRGYGYTF
NA	TRBV6-1	NA	TRBJ2-7	TGTGCCAGCAGCCACAGGGACTACGAGCAGTACTTC	CASSHRDYEQYF
TRBD2	TRBV5-4	NA	TRBJ2-5	TGTGCCAGCAGCCCTAGGGTAGCGGGGCTAGCGGAGACCCAGTACTTC	CASSPRVAGLAETQYF
NA	TRBV27	NA	TRBJ1-1	TGTGCCAGCCTGCCTTTAGGGGGAATGAACACTGAAGCTTTCTTT	CASLPLGGMNTEAFF
NA	TRBV19	NA	TRBJ1-1	TGTGCCAGTAATCAGGGGACTGAAGCTTTCTTT	CASNQGTEAFF
NA	TRBV11-2	NA	TRBJ1-1	TGTGCCAGCAGCTTAGCAGGGGTTGAAGCTTTCTTT	CASSLAGVEAFF
NA	TRBV7-9	NA	TRBJ1-2	TGTGCCAGCAGCTTAGTACAGCTCGGCTACACCTTC	CASSLVQLGYTF
NA	TRBV12-5	once	TRBJ1-2	TGTGCTAGTGGTTTAATGACAGGTAACTATGGCTACACCTTC	CASGLMTGNYGYTF
TRBD2	TRBV7-9	NA	TRBJ2-1	TGTGCCAGCAGCCCTAGCGGAAGCTCCTACAATGAGCAGTTCTTC	CASSPSGSSYNEQFF
NA	TRBV6-5	once	TRBJ1-5	TGTGCCAGCAGTTACGGGGCAGGGCATCAGCCCCAGCATTTT	CASSYGAGHQPQHF
NA	TRBV7-9	NA	TRBJ2-7	TGTGCCAGCAGCTTCACAGGGACCGACTACGAGCAGTACTTC	CASSFTGTDYEQYF
NA	TRBV5-8	NA	TRBJ2-2	TGTGCCAGCAGCCGGACGTTTCTACGGGGATACACCGGGGAGCTGTTTTTT	CASSRTFLRGYTGELFF
TRBD1	TRBV7-9	NA	TRBJ2-7	TGTGCCAGCAGCCTCGGACAGGGGCTTTCCTACGAGCAGTACTTC	CASSLGQGLSYEQYF
NA	TRBV29-1	NA	TRBJ2-7	TGCAGCGTTTGTTGGGCAGGTGGGTCCTACGAGCAGTACTTC	CSVCWAGGSYEQYF
NA	TRBV10-1	NA	TRBJ2-7	TGCGCCAGCAGTGAGTTAGCGGTCTCTAGCTCCTACGAGCAGTACTTC	CASSELAVSSSYEQYF
NA	TRBV9	NA	TRBJ2-7	TGTGCCAGCAGCGTAGCGGGTGAGTTAGCTTACGAGCAGTACTTC	CASSVAGELAYEQYF
NA	TRBV2	few	TRBJ1-2	TGTGCCAGTGGGTGGACAGTTAACTATGGCTACACCTTC	CASGWTVNYGYTF
TRBD2	TRBV19	NA	TRBJ2-7	TGTGCCAGTACCCGGACTAGCGGTGACAACGAGCAGTACTTC	CASTRTSGDNEQYF
TRBD2	TRBV27	NA	TRBJ2-5	TGTGCCAGCAGTAAACAGGCGGGGGGGGAGACCCAGTACTTC	CASSKQAGGETQYF
TRBD2	TRBV6-6	few	TRBJ2-7	TGTGCCAGCAAGGAGGCGGGAGGGGGACAGCAGTACTTC	CASKEAGGGQQYF
NA	TRBV15	NA	TRBJ2-7	TGTGCCACCAGCGGTATACAGGGAGACGAGCAGTACTTC	CATSGIQGDEQYF
TRBD2	TRBV7-2	NA	TRBJ2-7	TGTGCCAGCAGCCCCTCATACCGGGACTACTCGTACGAGCAGTACTTC	CASSPSYRDYSYEQYF
NA	TRBV15	NA	TRBJ2-7	TGTGCCACCAGCAGAGGGCGGAACTCCTACGAGCAGTACTTC	CATSRGRNSYEQYF
NA	TRBV29-1	NA	TRBJ1-2	TGCAGCGTTGTCAGGGTTGGCTATGGCTACACCTTC	CSVVRVGYGYTF